The present TCR beta chain was sequenced within a study of vaccination effects on CD4 cells after COVID-19. V gave up 9 bases and J gave up 1 base; unmatched junction bases: 6. This CDR3 has 15 amino acids. Germline CDR1 and CDR2: KGHDR and SFDVKD. Comments on this clone: Antigen specificity is unknown.

Antigen-specific CD4+ T cells were expanded (with viral peptide pools) by the ViraFEST assay ahead of sequencing. Isolation of CD4+ T cells took place after 10 to 11 days of culture. The participants, recipients of two vaccine doses, got either BNT162b2 or mRNA-1273. Clones were sequenced by immunoSEQ multiplex PCR, and TCRdb holds only the in-frame ones, with some missing. The data contain fewer than 35,000 clones, roughly four fifths of them singletons. This TCR came from a human donor who received a COVID-19 vaccine. The starting material was CD4+ T cells from PBMCs cultured with HCoV-229E spike peptides, obtained after COVID-19 vaccination. V and J are TRBV24-1 and TRBJ2-2; TRBD1 matches at 8 bases. CDR3 bases: TGTGCCACCGAAGACAGGGGACTGAACACCGGGGAGCTGTTTTTT. Residues: CATEDRGLNTGELFF.